This is a list of T cell receptor beta chains from one sample in a study of T cell changes during pregnancy in multiple sclerosis. TCRdb's table, derived via immunoSEQ multiplex PCR, lists solely in-frame clones and lacks some. The sample contains about 38,000 clones, 85% to 90% of which appear only once. Specimen: CD4+ T cells from peripheral blood mononuclear cells, collected in the second trimester of pregnancy. Receptors were obtained from a female donor with multiple sclerosis, enrolled in a pregnancy study. CDR3s include the opening cysteine and the closing phenylalanine or tryptophan. The D gene is left open where the match is weak. Only some rows state a clone size, as once, few, many or a class for expanded clones.

J | D | size | V | CDR3
TRBJ2-7 | TRBD2 | once | TRBV2 | CASSEGLAGGPGEQYF
TRBJ1-3 | NA | NA | TRBV6-6 | CAAWREGDGNTIYF
TRBJ1-2 | TRBD1 | NA | TRBV7-2 | CASSSTGGYGYTF
TRBJ2-7 | NA | NA | TRBV5-4 | CASSPSGGTHYEQYF
TRBJ2-4 | NA | NA | TRBV28 | CASTLKFGGAAKNIQYF
TRBJ1-1 | NA | NA | TRBV9 | CASSVTPWGEGEAFF
TRBJ2-3 | TRBD2 | NA | TRBV5-8 | CASSLFTLPGGDTQYF
TRBJ2-3 | TRBD2 | NA | TRBV15 | CATSRTSGRKTSTDTQYF
TRBJ2-1 | TRBD2 | NA | TRBV5-1 | CASSPSGNSYNEQFF
TRBJ1-5 | TRBD1 | NA | TRBV6-5 | CASSRDRADQPQHF
TRBJ1-2 | TRBD1 | NA | TRBV6-5 | CASSSDRDYGYTF
TRBJ1-5 | NA | NA | TRBV11-2 | CASSLTDNQPQHF
TRBJ1-2 | TRBD1 | few | TRBV28 | CASSPLRQGSYTF
TRBJ1-2 | NA | NA | TRBV19 | CASTRGTYGYTF
TRBJ1-1 | TRBD1 | NA | TRBV5-5 | CASISGTGHTEAFF